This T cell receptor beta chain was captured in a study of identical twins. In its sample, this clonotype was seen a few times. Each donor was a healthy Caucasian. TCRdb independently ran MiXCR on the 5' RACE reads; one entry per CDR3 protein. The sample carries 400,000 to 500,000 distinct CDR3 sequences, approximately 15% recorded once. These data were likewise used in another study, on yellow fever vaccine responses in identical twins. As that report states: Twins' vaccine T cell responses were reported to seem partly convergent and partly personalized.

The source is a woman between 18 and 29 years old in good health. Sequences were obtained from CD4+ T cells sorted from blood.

CDR3 bases: TGCGCCAGCAGCTTCGGACAGGGGGAACCATCGTACCAAGAGACCCAGTACTTC. This sequence encodes CASSFGQGEPSYQETQYF. This sequence joins TRBV5-1 and TRBJ2-5; TRBD1 agrees at 10 bases. The junction had 10 bases not matched to a gene; V was cut back by 2 bases and J by 0 bases. The CDR3 spans 18 residues. CDR1 and CDR2 (germline): SGHRS, YFSETQ.